The 14 T cell receptor beta chains given below trace back to one sample, sequenced in a study of T cell repertoires in cytomegalovirus infection. In TCRdb, the reads were re-called with MiXCR into one record per CDR3 protein. The data show fewer than 700,000 distinct CDR3 sequences, 20% to 30% seen once. Sequenced material: CD8+ T cells from PBMCs. These receptor sequences come from a human donor in good health (CMV status not recorded). Some clones in this sample may be carry-over from other donors' samples.

This clonotype has a count of ten or more. The chain is built from TRBV2 and TRBJ1-2, with a possible D match to TRBD1 (5 bases). From germline, CDR1 is SNHLY and CDR2 FYNNEI. The V and J ends lost 4 bases and 2 bases respectively, with 14 bases between them. The CDR3 is 15 amino acids. The CDR3 region has the DNA TGTGCCAGCAGTGCGGTGGAGGGGCTGAACTATGGCTACACCTTC. It specifies CASSAVEGLNYGYTF.

CDR3 bases: TGCAGTGCTAGAGATTATAGCCTAGCGGGGACCGGGGAGCTGTTTTTT. Its translation: CSARDYSLAGTGELFF. This chain uses TRBV20-1 with TRBJ2-2, with 9 positions matching TRBD2. With V trimmed by 0 bases and J by 5 bases, 7 bases remained unmatched. The germline gives CDR1 DFQATT, CDR2 SNEGSKA (reference sequence). The CDR3 contains 16 residues.

This clonotype was found a few times. The chain uses TRBV20-1 and TRBJ1-2; no definite D call. Trimming took 2 bases from V and 0 from J, leaving 7 bases between them. The germline gives CDR1 DFQATT, CDR2 SNEGSKA (reference sequence). The CDR3 spans 13 residues. The CDR3 loop is CSARWATNYGYTF. The CDR3 DNA follows: TGCAGTGCTAGATGGGCAACTAACTATGGCTACACCTTC.

Here the CDR3 reads CAISEAEGLDTEAFF. CDR3 coding DNA: TGTGCCATCAGTGAGGCGGAGGGATTGGACACTGAAGCTTTCTTT. The chain combines TRBV10-3 with TRBJ1-1; D gene uncertain. Trimming removed 2 bases from V and 3 bases from J, with 13 bases in between. The CDR3 extends over 15 amino acids. Per the germline V gene, CDR1 is ENHRY and CDR2 is SYGVKD.

The sample holds a few counts of this clonotype. The chain employs TRBV6-1 and TRBJ1-1; D is unclear. Trimming shortened V by 6 bases and J by 1 base, and 15 bases separated the two germline ends. In germline, CDR1 is MNHNS, CDR2 SASEGT. This CDR3 region has 15 residues. CDR3 sequence reads: CASSHIPTRNTEAFF. The CDR3 region has the DNA TGTGCCAGCAGCCACATCCCCACTAGGAACACTGAAGCTTTCTTT.

The chain links TRBV19 to TRBJ1-5; D call uncertain. Germline CDR1 reads LNHDA; CDR2 reads SQIVND (reference sequence). The V end lost 3 bases, the J end lost 6 bases, and 15 bases lay between the germline ends. CDR3 size: 15 residues. The CDR3 DNA reads TGTGCCAGTAGTATCCCGGACCTCCTGGGTCAGCCCCAGCATTTT. Translated: CASSIPDLLGQPQHF.

This clonotype was observed a handful of times. V is TRBV20-1 and J is TRBJ1-1; D might be TRBD1 (6 bases). CDR3 length: 16 residues. V was trimmed by 0 bases and J by 3 bases, leaving 17 bases between them. In germline, CDR1 is DFQATT, CDR2 SNEGSKA (reference sequence). The CDR3 reads CSAREVQGGIDTEAFF. The DNA of the CDR3 is TGCAGTGCTAGAGAGGTACAGGGAGGTATAGACACTGAAGCTTTCTTT.

Worth noting for this clonotype: This may be a read error, as it is one base from a much larger clone. The V gene is TRBV27, the J gene TRBJ2-3; D unclear. This CDR3 has 12 amino acids. The germline V gene encodes CDR1 MNHEY and CDR2 SMNVEV (reference sequence). This CDR3 is CASALGTDMQYF. The CDR3 nucleotides read TGTGCCAGCGCATTGGGCACAGATATGCAGTATTTT.

This clonotype was detected many times. The V gene is TRBV28, the J gene TRBJ2-7; possibly TRBD2 for D (5 bases). V was trimmed by 3 bases and J by 7 bases, leaving 10 bases between them. Germline V gene data show CDR1 as MDHEN and CDR2 as SYDVKM. The CDR3 has 12 residues. DNA for the CDR3: TGTGCCAGCAGTTTCCGGGGTGGGGAGCAGTACGTC. Translation gives CASSFRGGEQYV.

The V gene is TRBV19, the J gene TRBJ1-1; 7 positions agree with TRBD1. The CDR3 covers 15 residues. The germline CDR1 and CDR2 sequences are LNHDA and SQIVND (reference sequence). V lost 5 bases, J lost 1 base, and 7 bases stayed unmatched. The CDR3 loop is CASSVAGTANTEAFF. CDR3 DNA sequence: TGTGCCAGTAGTGTAGCCGGGACAGCGAACACTGAAGCTTTCTTT.

This clonotype was detected only a few times. The V and J genes are TRBV2 and TRBJ2-7, with a tentative D call TRBD1 (6 bases). In germline, CDR1 is SNHLY, CDR2 FYNNEI. The CDR3 sequence is 13 residues long. V was clipped by 9 bases and J by 2 bases, with 14 bases between them. This CDR3 is CASLRGNAYEQYF. CDR3 in DNA: TGTGCCAGTCTCAGGGGCAATGCCTACGAGCAGTACTTC.

The chain couples TRBV19 to TRBJ1-1; D ambiguous. Germline CDR1 reads LNHDA; CDR2 reads SQIVND (reference sequence). Between the trimmed V and J ends, which lost 3 bases and 2 bases, there was a span of 4 bases. The CDR3 sequence is 12 residues long. CDR3 amino acids: CASSMRNTEAFF. The CDR3 DNA follows: TGTGCCAGTAGTATGCGAAACACTGAAGCTTTCTTT. Combining the CDR3 with reference TRBV19 and TRBJ1-1 gives the whole variable domain DGGITQSPKYLFRKEGQNVTLSCEQNLNHDAMYWYRQDPGQGLRLIYYSQIVNDFQKGDIAEGYSVSREKKESFPLTVTSAQKNPTAFYLCASSMRNTEAFFGQGTRLTVV.

The V and J genes are TRBV10-3 and TRBJ2-7; perhaps TRBD1 as D (5 bases). Per germline, CDR1 ENHRY and CDR2 SYGVKD. The V and J ends lost 0 bases and 2 bases respectively, with 8 bases between them. This CDR3 has 14 residues. Written as DNA, the CDR3 is TGTGCCATCAGTGAGTCCAGGGTGACCTACGAGCAGTACTTC. Its translation: CAISESRVTYEQYF.

This clonotype was observed a handful of times. V usage is TRBV2 and J usage is TRBJ2-1; TRBD2 matches at 8 bases. The CDR3 is 17 amino acids. Trimming cost V 6 bases and J 0 bases; bases outside gene matches: 10. From germline, CDR1 is SNHLY and CDR2 FYNNEI. The CDR3 region has the DNA TGTGCCAGCAGACGGGGGGGGCCTCTGAGCTCCTACAATGAGCAGTTCTTC. Its translation is CASRRGGPLSSYNEQFF.